Listed below are T cell receptor beta chains from one sample, sequenced in a study of T cells in Graves' hyperthyroidism and ophthalmopathy. TCRdb re-called the multiplex PCR reads through MiXCR, storing one row per CDR3 protein. The sample shows 92,000 or so distinct CDR3 sequences, about half of them seen only once. The sequenced material came from blood. The receptors were gathered from a woman aged 40 to 49 with Graves' hyperthyroidism. CDR3s include the opening cysteine and the closing phenylalanine or tryptophan. Fields, in order: CDR3 length, clone size, V gene, J gene, CDR3 protein. Only some rows state a clone size, as once, few, many or a class for expanded clones.

length: 14
size: many
V: TRBV15
J: TRBJ1-5
CDR3: CATSSEAGNQPQHF

length: 13
size: few
V: TRBV27
J: TRBJ1-2
CDR3: CASSLRGESGYTF

length: 17
size: many
V: TRBV12-3/TRBV12-4
J: TRBJ1-5
CDR3: CASSLAGTGLTPKPQHF

length: 12
size: many
V: TRBV9
J: TRBJ1-5
CDR3: CASSQLGQPQHF

length: 14
size: many
V: TRBV5-1
J: TRBJ2-2
CDR3: CATAPGQGTGELFF

length: 13
size: many
V: TRBV5-1
J: TRBJ2-5
CDR3: CASSLSPQETQYF

length: 12
size: NA
V: TRBV10-3
J: TRBJ2-2
CDR3: CAVGLAGRELFF

length: 14
size: NA
V: TRBV5-1
J: TRBJ2-7
CDR3: CASSFLTGSYEQYF

length: 14
size: NA
V: TRBV7-9
J: TRBJ2-7
CDR3: CASSLPGSPYEQYF

length: 13
size: NA
V: TRBV28
J: TRBJ2-3
CDR3: CASSPTMAHTQYF

length: 14
size: NA
V: TRBV13
J: TRBJ1-4
CDR3: CASMDGTADEKLFF

length: 12
size: many
V: TRBV7-6
J: TRBJ1-1
CDR3: CASSRVSTEAFF

length: 14
size: many
V: TRBV5-4
J: TRBJ1-2
CDR3: CASSTQDTLYGYTF

length: 13
size: few
V: TRBV2
J: TRBJ1-5
CDR3: CASGQGTFQPQHF

length: 12
size: many
V: TRBV20-1
J: TRBJ2-5
CDR3: CSVPEGVETQYF

length: 16
size: NA
V: TRBV13
J: TRBJ1-2
CDR3: CASSSFDSLANYGYTF

length: 15
size: NA
V: TRBV20-1
J: TRBJ1-5
CDR3: CSARSKTGRGQPQHF

length: 13
size: NA
V: TRBV20-1
J: TRBJ1-2
CDR3: CSASGRGKDGYTF

length: 13
size: NA
V: TRBV11-3
J: TRBJ2-7
CDR3: CASSLRGAYEQYF

length: 18
size: many
V: TRBV28
J: TRBJ2-5
CDR3: CASSLSPGTSGRSQTQYF

length: 14
size: many
V: TRBV2
J: TRBJ1-4
CDR3: CASSVGRAEEKLFF

length: 14
size: NA
V: TRBV5-1
J: TRBJ1-5
CDR3: CASSLGLYEQPQHF

length: 17
size: NA
V: TRBV9
J: TRBJ2-2
CDR3: CASSVSAREPNTGELFF

length: 13
size: many
V: TRBV29-1
J: TRBJ1-1
CDR3: CSVRTDMNTEAFF

length: 16
size: many
V: TRBV7-2
J: TRBJ2-7
CDR3: CASSLVGTSGGLEQYF

length: 16
size: many
V: TRBV7-2
J: TRBJ2-7
CDR3: CASSSLAGNYSYEQYF

length: 13
size: NA
V: TRBV2
J: TRBJ2-2
CDR3: CASMGLATGSAIF

length: 13
size: many
V: TRBV6-1
J: TRBJ2-7
CDR3: CASSRQGPYEQYF

length: 14
size: once
V: TRBV7-3
J: TRBJ2-7
CDR3: CASSLIAGTYEQYF

length: 14
size: many
V: TRBV20-1
J: TRBJ2-5
CDR3: CSARDHEGRETQYF

length: 13
size: NA
V: TRBV7-8
J: TRBJ2-2
CDR3: CASSLGGPGEPFF

length: 14
size: NA
V: TRBV7-2
J: TRBJ1-6
CDR3: CASSLGDRDSPLHF

length: 16
size: many
V: TRBV5-1
J: TRBJ1-3
CDR3: CASSIDRSTSGNTIYF

length: 17
size: many
V: TRBV5-1
J: TRBJ2-2
CDR3: CASSLVALADNTGELFF

length: 21
size: NA
V: TRBV7-2
J: TRBJ1-2
CDR3: CASSPVYGETQYFGQHYGYTF

length: 13
size: many
V: TRBV6-5
J: TRBJ1-1
CDR3: CASSYSITTEAFF

length: 14
size: NA
V: TRBV20-1
J: TRBJ1-1
CDR3: CSRRQGAINTEAFF

length: 14
size: NA
V: TRBV7-1
J: TRBJ2-7
CDR3: CASSSTSGIEEQYF

length: 13
size: NA
V: TRBV12-3/TRBV12-4
J: TRBJ1-2
CDR3: CASSLAGASGYTF

length: 15
size: NA
V: TRBV6-1
J: TRBJ2-6
CDR3: CAAGASGGGANVLTF

length: 13
size: NA
V: TRBV25-1
J: TRBJ1-2
CDR3: CASLDRGDYGYTF

length: 16
size: NA
V: TRBV7-6
J: TRBJ2-7
CDR3: CASSLGTSGASYEQYF

length: 13
size: many
V: TRBV2
J: TRBJ1-5
CDR3: CASSGNIVEPQHF

length: 13
size: many
V: TRBV5-1
J: TRBJ2-2
CDR3: CASRAGGPGELFF

length: 15
size: NA
V: TRBV10-3
J: TRBJ2-7
CDR3: CAIKSSGTGSYEQYF

length: 13
size: NA
V: TRBV25-1
J: TRBJ1-2
CDR3: CASSDGYGYGYTF

length: 15
size: many
V: TRBV7-2
J: TRBJ1-3
CDR3: CASSLDRAGVYTIYF

length: 11
size: NA
V: TRBV29-1
J: TRBJ1-2
CDR3: CSVAGAYGYTF

length: 15
size: many
V: TRBV15
J: TRBJ2-5
CDR3: CATSRQTSGIETQYF

length: 12
size: many
V: TRBV2
J: TRBJ1-2
CDR3: CASSEAKGGYTF